A selection of T cell receptor beta chains follows, all from one sample in a study of neoadjuvant anti-PD-1 for oral cavity cancer. Sequenced by immunoSEQ multiplex PCR; TCRdb stores in-frame clones only, minus some. Counted here are approximately 15,000 clones, under 40% occurring once; the ten biggest clones make up approximately 40%. Specimen: tumor tissue, collected after nivolumab (anti-PD-1) treatment. These receptors were obtained from a person aged 40-85 years with oral cavity squamous cell carcinoma. Each CDR3 is given with its conserved first and last residue. Fields, in order: clone size, V gene, D gene, J gene, CDR3 protein, CDR3 DNA. A D gene is named only where the DNA matches it firmly. A clone size is listed for some rows: how often the clone was seen (once, few, many), or a class if it is expanded.

-	TRBV18	TRBD1	TRBJ1-2	CASSPETGVGRGYTF	TGTGCCAGCTCACCGGAGACAGGGGTGGGCCGAGGCTACACCTTC
few	TRBV2	TRBD1	TRBJ1-1	CASGSGQGASFF	TGTGCCAGCGGATCGGGACAGGGGGCGAGTTTCTTT
medium-sized	TRBV16	-	TRBJ1-4	CASSQSGRGDEKLFF	TGTGCCAGCAGCCAATCAGGCAGGGGTGACGAAAAACTGTTTTTT
few	TRBV6-1	-	TRBJ1-1	CASSRDVQNTEAFF	TGTGCCAGCAGTAGGGACGTTCAGAACACTGAAGCTTTCTTT
-	TRBV5-1	-	TRBJ1-2	CASSLVTDSPRGYTF	TGCGCCAGCAGCTTGGTTACTGACAGCCCCAGGGGCTACACCTTC
-	TRBV18	-	TRBJ2-7	CASSPGSSGEQYF	TGTGCCAGCTCACCAGGATCCAGCGGTGAGCAGTACTTC
-	TRBV30	-	TRBJ1-1	CAWSLRAMNTEAFF	TGTGCCTGGAGCCTCAGGGCGATGAACACTGAAGCTTTCTTT
few	TRBV21-1	-	TRBJ2-5	CASSKKRWGETQYF	TGTGCCAGCAGCAAAAAGCGCTGGGGAGAGACCCAGTACTTC
few	TRBV2	-	TRBJ1-5	CASSLAGDRNQPQHF	TGTGCCAGCAGTCTCGCAGGGGACCGAAATCAGCCCCAGCATTTT
-	TRBV28	-	TRBJ2-7	CASSYRGRLSYEQYF	TGTGCCAGCAGTTACCGCGGCAGGTTATCCTACGAGCAGTACTTC
few	TRBV19	-	TRBJ1-6	CASSIEGPSRGYNSPLHF	TGTGCCAGTAGTATAGAGGGACCCTCGCGAGGCTATAATTCACCCCTCCACTTT
-	TRBV7-2	TRBD2	TRBJ2-5	CASSSGLVGRQTQYF	TGTGCCAGCAGCTCGGGACTAGTAGGGAGACAGACCCAGTACTTC
-	TRBV6-5	-	TRBJ1-4	CASSYGPGTGKLFF	TGTGCCAGCAGTTACGGGCCAGGAACGGGAAAACTGTTTTTT
-	TRBV4-3	TRBD1	TRBJ2-1	CASSQVVGQGYNEQFF	TGCGCCAGCAGCCAAGTAGTAGGACAGGGATACAATGAGCAGTTCTTC
-	TRBV5-1	-	TRBJ2-2	CASTLLQSNTGELFF	TGCGCCAGCACGCTACTACAGAGTAACACCGGGGAGCTGTTTTTT
few	TRBV29-1	-	TRBJ2-7	CSVQGLGTYEQYF	TGCAGCGTTCAGGGGCTTGGGACCTACGAGCAGTACTTC
medium-sized	TRBV15	-	TRBJ2-1	CATNPALFGEQFF	TGTGCCACCAACCCCGCCCTGTTTGGTGAGCAGTTCTTC
-	TRBV5-6	-	TRBJ2-7	CASSFSVAIRRGNEQYF	TGTGCCAGCAGCTTCTCCGTGGCCATTCGAAGGGGAAACGAGCAGTACTTC
-	TRBV7-9	-	TRBJ1-1	CASTRWRGEAFF	TGTGCCAGCACCCGCTGGAGGGGTGAAGCTTTCTTT
-	TRBV15	-	TRBJ1-1	CATSRDSGRNTEAFF	TGTGCCACCAGCAGAGATTCGGGCAGGAACACTGAAGCTTTCTTT
-	TRBV27	TRBD1	TRBJ2-7	CASSLISPGQGLEQYF	TGTGCCAGCAGTTTAATTTCCCCGGGACAGGGGCTCGAGCAGTACTTC
medium-sized	TRBV7-9	-	TRBJ1-2	CASSLDGSFYGYTF	TGTGCCAGCAGCTTAGATGGGAGTTTCTATGGCTACACCTTC
few	TRBV7-2	-	TRBJ2-3	CASSLSRSTDTQYF	TGTGCCAGCAGCTTATCACGTAGCACAGATACGCAGTATTTT
-	TRBV10-3	-	TRBJ2-2	CAIRQKASPNTGELFF	TGTGCCATCAGGCAGAAGGCTTCCCCAAACACCGGGGAGCTGTTTTTT
-	TRBV4-1	-	TRBJ1-3	CASSQDWGATAGNTIYF	TGCGCCAGCAGCCAAGATTGGGGGGCGACGGCTGGAAACACCATATATTTT
few	TRBV30	-	TRBJ2-5	CAWSVHPETQYF	TGTGCCTGGAGTGTACATCCCGAGACCCAGTACTTC
-	TRBV5-1	TRBD2	TRBJ2-3	CASSLRTSGGSDTQYF	TGCGCCAGCAGTCTCCGGACTAGCGGGGGGTCAGATACGCAGTATTTT
few	TRBV11-2	-	TRBJ2-7	CASSLAGTGEQYF	TGTGCCAGCAGCTTAGCCGGGACTGGCGAGCAGTACTTC
-	TRBV5-1	-	TRBJ2-3	CASSLTDRTDTQYF	TGCGCCAGCAGCTTGACGGATCGCACAGATACGCAGTATTTT
-	TRBV4-1	-	TRBJ1-2	CASSQGQVRRSNYGYTF	TGCGCCAGCAGCCAAGGACAGGTTCGCCGGTCTAACTATGGCTACACCTTC
few	TRBV5-1	TRBD2	TRBJ2-5	CASSPGLAGDGETQYF	TGCGCCAGCAGCCCGGGACTAGCGGGGGATGGAGAGACCCAGTACTTC
-	TRBV5-4	-	TRBJ1-5	CASSPDGGGNQPQHF	TGTGCCAGCAGCCCGGACGGGGGAGGCAATCAGCCCCAGCATTTT
few	TRBV7-9	-	TRBJ2-4	CASSRLNGMNIQYF	TGTGCCAGCAGCCGCCTAAATGGCATGAACATTCAGTACTTC
-	TRBV18	-	TRBJ1-1	CASSPPTGRVRDTEAFF	TGTGCCAGCTCACCACCCACAGGGCGAGTGCGGGACACTGAAGCTTTCTTT
few	TRBV28	-	TRBJ2-7	CASSLHQSYEQYF	TGTGCCAGCAGTTTACACCAGTCCTACGAGCAGTACTTC
-	TRBV15	TRBD2	TRBJ2-5	CATSRGVGGTQETQYF	TGTGCCACCAGCAGAGGCGTCGGGGGGACCCAAGAGACCCAGTACTTC
-	TRBV7-8	TRBD1	TRBJ2-4	CASSPSQGVNKNIQYF	TGTGCCAGCAGTCCATCCCAGGGGGTCAACAAAAACATTCAGTACTTC
many	TRBV7-2	-	TRBJ2-7	CASSLEARGNEQYF	TGTGCCAGCAGCTTAGAGGCTAGGGGGAACGAGCAGTACTTC
-	TRBV30	TRBD2	TRBJ2-2	CAWSVLRETGELFF	TGTGCCTGGAGTGTATTGCGGGAGACCGGGGAGCTGTTTTTT
few	TRBV7-7	-	TRBJ2-5	CASSLGAGIQETQYF	TGTGCCAGCAGCTTAGGGGCGGGTATACAAGAGACCCAGTACTTC
few	TRBV6-4	-	TRBJ2-6	CASSPETTGANVLTF	TGTGCCAGCAGTCCGGAGACAACTGGGGCCAACGTCCTGACTTTC
few	TRBV5-1	-	TRBJ1-1	CASSLVGEGTEAFF	TGCGCCAGCAGCTTGGTCGGGGAGGGCACTGAAGCTTTCTTT
-	TRBV29-1	TRBD2	TRBJ2-5	CSVSGGAGETQYF	TGCAGCGTTAGCGGGGGGGCTGGGGAGACCCAGTACTTC
-	TRBV5-4	TRBD1	TRBJ2-3	CASSTTGGVTDTQYF	TGTGCCAGCAGCACTACAGGGGGCGTTACAGATACGCAGTATTTT
-	TRBV6-1	-	TRBJ1-6	CASSPGREASPLHF	TGTGCCAGCAGTCCCGGACGGGAAGCTTCACCCCTCCACTTT
-	TRBV2	-	TRBJ1-2	CAGYGYTF	TGTGCCGGCTATGGCTACACCTTC
-	TRBV6-1	-	TRBJ2-1	CASSARSPDRDEQFF	TGTGCCAGCAGTGCCCGAAGCCCTGACCGCGATGAGCAGTTCTTC
-	TRBV28	TRBD1	TRBJ1-5	CASNEDRGTLSNQPQHF	TGTGCCAGCAACGAGGACAGGGGGACCTTAAGCAATCAGCCCCAGCATTTT
-	TRBV28	-	TRBJ1-2	CASSRKHRAFNYGYTF	TGTGCCAGCAGTCGCAAGCACAGGGCCTTTAACTATGGCTACACCTTC
-	TRBV10-1	-	TRBJ2-7	CASSREPYSEQYF	TGCGCCAGCAGCAGGGAGCCTTATTCCGAGCAGTACTTC
few	TRBV4-2	-	TRBJ1-2	CASSQVQREDGYTF	TGTGCCAGCAGCCAAGTTCAACGGGAGGATGGCTACACCTTC
-	TRBV7-6	TRBD2	TRBJ2-7	CASSSIFGGSYEQYF	TGTGCCAGCAGCTCCATCTTCGGGGGGAGCTACGAGCAGTACTTC